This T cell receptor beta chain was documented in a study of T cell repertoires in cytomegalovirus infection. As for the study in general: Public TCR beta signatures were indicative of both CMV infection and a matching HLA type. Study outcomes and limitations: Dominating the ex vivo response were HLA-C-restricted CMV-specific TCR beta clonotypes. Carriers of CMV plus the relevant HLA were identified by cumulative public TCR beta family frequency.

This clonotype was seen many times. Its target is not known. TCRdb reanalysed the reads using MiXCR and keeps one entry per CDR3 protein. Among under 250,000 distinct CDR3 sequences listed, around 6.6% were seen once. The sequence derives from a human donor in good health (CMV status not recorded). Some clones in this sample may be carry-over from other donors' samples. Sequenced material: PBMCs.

In nucleotides, the CDR3 is TGCAGCGTTGCTCAGGGGTCGAACACTGAAGCTTTCTTT. It is translated as CSVAQGSNTEAFF. This chain joins TRBV29-1 and TRBJ1-1, with D possibly TRBD1 on 6 matching bases. The CDR3 is made up of 13 amino acids. The V end lost 4 bases, the J end lost 1 base, and 10 bases lay between the germline ends. CDR1 is SQVTM, CDR2 ANQGSEA, per germline.